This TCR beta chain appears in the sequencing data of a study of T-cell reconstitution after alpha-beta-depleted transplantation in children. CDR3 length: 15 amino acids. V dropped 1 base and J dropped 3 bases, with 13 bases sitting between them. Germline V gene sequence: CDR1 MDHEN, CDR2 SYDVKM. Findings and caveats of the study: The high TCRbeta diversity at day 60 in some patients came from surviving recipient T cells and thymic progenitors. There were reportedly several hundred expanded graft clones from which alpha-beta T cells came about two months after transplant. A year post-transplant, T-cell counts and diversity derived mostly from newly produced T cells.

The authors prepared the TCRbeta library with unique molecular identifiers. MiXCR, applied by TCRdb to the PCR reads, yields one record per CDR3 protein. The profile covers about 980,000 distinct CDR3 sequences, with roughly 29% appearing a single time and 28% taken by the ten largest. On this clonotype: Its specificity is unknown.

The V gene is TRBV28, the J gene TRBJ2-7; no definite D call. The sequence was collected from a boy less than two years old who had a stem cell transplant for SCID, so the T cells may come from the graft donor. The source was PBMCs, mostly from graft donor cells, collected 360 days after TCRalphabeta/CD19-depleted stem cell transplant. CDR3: CASSLFGLPHYEQYF. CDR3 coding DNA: TGTGCCAGCAGTTTATTTGGGCTACCTCACTACGAGCAGTACTTC.